These T cell receptor beta chains were read from a single sample in a study of cytomegalovirus exposure and HLA in healthy donors. Sequencing used immunoSEQ multiplex PCR; TCRdb keeps in-frame clones, though not all of them. The sample includes 80,000 to 130,000 clones, around 80% seen only once; the top ten take 3.5% to 4%. The sample was PBMCs. The source of these receptors is a woman aged 45-65 years in good health and CMV-seropositive. The CDR3 runs from the conserved cysteine through the conserved F or W. A D gene is named only where the DNA matches it firmly. Some rows mark clone size as missing; the rest say once, few, many or name a class of expanded clone.

CDR3 protein: CASSQDVRSDNEQFF
CDR3 DNA: TGTGCCAGCAGCCAAGATGTCCGGTCCGACAATGAGCAGTTCTTC
clone size: once
D gene: .
J gene: TRBJ2-1
V gene: TRBV4-2

CDR3 protein: CASLQGTEAFF
CDR3 DNA: TGTGCCAGCCTACAGGGGACTGAAGCTTTCTTT
clone size: .
D gene: TRBD1
J gene: TRBJ1-1
V gene: TRBV27

CDR3 protein: CASSFPGGGQPQHF
CDR3 DNA: TGTGCCAGCAGCTTCCCGGGGGGCGGGCAGCCCCAGCATTTT
clone size: .
D gene: .
J gene: TRBJ1-5
V gene: TRBV7-9

CDR3 protein: CATHRGGAGNEQFF
CDR3 DNA: TGTGCCACCCATCGGGGGGGGGCCGGCAATGAGCAGTTCTTC
clone size: .
D gene: TRBD2
J gene: TRBJ2-1
V gene: TRBV27

CDR3 protein: CASSEHRVRGNQPQHF
CDR3 DNA: TGTGCCAGCAGTGAACACAGGGTCAGGGGCAATCAGCCCCAGCATTTT
clone size: .
D gene: .
J gene: TRBJ1-5
V gene: TRBV6-1

CDR3 protein: CASSLVNRNTEAFF
CDR3 DNA: TGCGCCAGCAGCTTGGTAAATAGAAACACTGAAGCTTTCTTT
clone size: .
D gene: .
J gene: TRBJ1-1
V gene: TRBV5-1

CDR3 protein: CSVDMGGDTQYF
CDR3 DNA: TGCAGCGTTGATATGGGGGGGGATACGCAGTATTTT
clone size: few
D gene: TRBD2
J gene: TRBJ2-3
V gene: TRBV29-1

CDR3 protein: CASSASGTYEQYF
CDR3 DNA: TGTGCCAGCAGTGCCAGCGGTACCTACGAGCAGTACTTC
clone size: .
D gene: .
J gene: TRBJ2-7
V gene: TRBV25-1

CDR3 protein: CASSSAQTGGGFKAFF
CDR3 DNA: TGTGCCAGCAGCTCCGCCCAAACGGGGGGGGGCTTTAAAGCTTTCTTT
clone size: .
D gene: .
J gene: TRBJ1-1
V gene: TRBV7-9

CDR3 protein: CASSPIRDSEAFF
CDR3 DNA: TGTGCCAGCAGCCCTATCCGGGACAGTGAAGCTTTCTTT
clone size: .
D gene: TRBD1
J gene: TRBJ1-1
V gene: TRBV11-2

CDR3 protein: CASTLTGGGNTIYF
CDR3 DNA: TGTGCCAGCACCTTGACAGGGGGTGGAAACACCATATATTTT
clone size: .
D gene: TRBD1
J gene: TRBJ1-3
V gene: TRBV6-1

CDR3 protein: CASKLQGGEKLFF
CDR3 DNA: TGCGCCAGCAAATTACAGGGTGGTGAAAAACTGTTTTTT
clone size: once
D gene: .
J gene: TRBJ1-4
V gene: TRBV5-1

CDR3 protein: CTPGYVNYGYTF
CDR3 DNA: TGCACCCCGGGGTACGTTAACTATGGCTACACCTTC
clone size: .
D gene: .
J gene: TRBJ1-2
V gene: TRBV1

CDR3 protein: CASSGGTSGRGEQFF
CDR3 DNA: TGTGCCAGCAGCGGGGGGACTAGCGGGAGGGGTGAGCAGTTCTTC
clone size: .
D gene: TRBD2
J gene: TRBJ2-1
V gene: TRBV7-9

CDR3 protein: CASSGLTVATGNNEQFF
CDR3 DNA: TGTGCCAGTAGTGGATTGACGGTCGCCACGGGGAACAATGAGCAGTTCTTC
clone size: .
D gene: .
J gene: TRBJ2-1
V gene: TRBV19

CDR3 protein: CAWSGTGLFNEKLFF
CDR3 DNA: TGTGCCTGGAGTGGGACAGGGCTTTTTAATGAAAAACTGTTTTTT
clone size: once
D gene: TRBD1
J gene: TRBJ1-4
V gene: TRBV30

CDR3 protein: CASSSQERLSSYNEQFF
CDR3 DNA: TGTGCCAGCAGCTCTCAGGAACGCCTTAGCTCCTACAATGAGCAGTTCTTC
clone size: few
D gene: .
J gene: TRBJ2-1
V gene: TRBV7-9

CDR3 protein: CASSGDSNTGELFF
CDR3 DNA: TGTGCCAGTAGTGGGGACAGCAACACCGGGGAGCTGTTTTTT
clone size: once
D gene: TRBD1
J gene: TRBJ2-2
V gene: TRBV19

CDR3 protein: CASSLAGQATESYGYTF
CDR3 DNA: TGTGCCAGCAGCTTAGCTGGACAGGCCACTGAGAGCTATGGCTACACCTTC
clone size: .
D gene: TRBD1
J gene: TRBJ1-2
V gene: TRBV7-2

CDR3 protein: CASSLGRDYRYPQFF
CDR3 DNA: TGTGCCAGCAGTTTAGGCCGGGACTACCGATATCCGCAGTTCTTC
clone size: few
D gene: TRBD2
J gene: TRBJ2-1
V gene: TRBV27

CDR3 protein: CASSPKKKGARTNEKLFF
CDR3 DNA: TGTGCCAGCAGCCCCAAGAAAAAGGGGGCAAGAACTAATGAAAAACTGTTTTTT
clone size: .
D gene: TRBD1
J gene: TRBJ1-4
V gene: TRBV7-3

CDR3 protein: CASSLRGKNTGELFF
CDR3 DNA: TGTGCCAGCAGCTTAAGGGGCAAAAACACCGGGGAGCTGTTTTTT
clone size: few
D gene: .
J gene: TRBJ2-2
V gene: TRBV7-3

CDR3 protein: CASSLNSAANTEAFF
CDR3 DNA: TGTGCCAGCAGCCTTAATTCGGCGGCGAACACTGAAGCTTTCTTT
clone size: .
D gene: .
J gene: TRBJ1-1
V gene: TRBV4-2

CDR3 protein: CASSASRANQPQHF
CDR3 DNA: TGTGCCAGCAGTGCCAGCAGGGCCAATCAGCCCCAGCATTTT
clone size: .
D gene: .
J gene: TRBJ1-5
V gene: TRBV7-9

CDR3 protein: CATSRARSMGPGTQYF
CDR3 DNA: TGTGCCACCAGCAGGGCCCGTAGTATGGGGCCCGGTACGCAGTATTTT
clone size: .
D gene: .
J gene: TRBJ2-3
V gene: TRBV15

CDR3 protein: CASNIEGGRATDTQYF
CDR3 DNA: TGTGCCAGCAATATCGAGGGCGGGAGGGCCACAGATACGCAGTATTTT
clone size: .
D gene: TRBD2
J gene: TRBJ2-3
V gene: TRBV4-2

CDR3 protein: CASSEAGQHNQPQHF
CDR3 DNA: TGTGCCAGCAGTGAAGCTGGACAGCACAATCAGCCCCAGCATTTT
clone size: .
D gene: .
J gene: TRBJ1-5
V gene: TRBV6-1

CDR3 protein: CASSDRKGRGDTQYF
CDR3 DNA: TGTGCCAGCAGTGATCGAAAGGGTAGGGGAGATACGCAGTATTTT
clone size: .
D gene: .
J gene: TRBJ2-3
V gene: TRBV6-1

CDR3 protein: CASLQGLEQFF
CDR3 DNA: TGTGCCAGTCTTCAGGGGTTGGAGCAGTTCTTC
clone size: .
D gene: .
J gene: TRBJ2-1
V gene: TRBV6-1

CDR3 protein: CASGGRDSGANVLTF
CDR3 DNA: TGTGCCAGCGGAGGAAGGGACTCTGGGGCCAACGTCCTGACTTTC
clone size: .
D gene: .
J gene: TRBJ2-6
V gene: TRBV6-5

CDR3 protein: CAWTRQAGNTIYF
CDR3 DNA: TGTGCCTGGACCCGACAGGCTGGAAACACCATATATTTT
clone size: .
D gene: .
J gene: TRBJ1-3
V gene: TRBV30